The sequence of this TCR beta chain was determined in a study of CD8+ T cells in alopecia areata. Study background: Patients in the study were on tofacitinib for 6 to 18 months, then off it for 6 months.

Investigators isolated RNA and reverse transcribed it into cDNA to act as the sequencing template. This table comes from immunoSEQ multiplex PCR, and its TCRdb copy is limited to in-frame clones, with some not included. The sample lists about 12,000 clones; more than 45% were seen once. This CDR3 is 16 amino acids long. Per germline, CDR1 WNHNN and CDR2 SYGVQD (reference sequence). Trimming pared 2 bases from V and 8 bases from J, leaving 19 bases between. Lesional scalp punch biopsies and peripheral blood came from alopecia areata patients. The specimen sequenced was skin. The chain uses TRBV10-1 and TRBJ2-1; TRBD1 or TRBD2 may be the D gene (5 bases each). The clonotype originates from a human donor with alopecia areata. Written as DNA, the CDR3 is TGCGCCAGCAGTGAGGAGGTCTGGGGGACCTCCCATGAGCAGTTCTTC. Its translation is CASSEEVWGTSHEQFF.